The next 6 T cell receptor beta chains were all read from a single sample in a study of shared clonotypes between healthy human individuals. Sequenced by immunoSEQ multiplex PCR; TCRdb stores in-frame clones only, minus some. The data show millions of clones, with 80% to 95% seen just once and 0.39% held by the top ten. Sequencing was carried out using naive CD4+ T cells from PBMCs. Subset noted: CD45RA+ positively selected. The receptor source for this set is a man between 18 and 29 years old in good health. Some clones in this sample may be carry-over from other donors' samples.

The rearrangement joins TRBV10-3 to TRBJ1-5, with D unresolved. Germline assignment: CDR1 ENHRY and CDR2 SYGVKD. V was shortened by 4 bases and J by 8 bases, with 15 bases between the two germline ends. This CDR3 spans 14 amino acids. CDR3 region: CAISVTGKGEPQHF. The CDR3 bases are TGTGCCATCAGTGTGACTGGGAAGGGAGAGCCCCAGCATTTT.

The chain recombines TRBV5-4 with TRBJ1-2; 7 bases are shared with TRBD1. Trimming removed 6 bases from V and 6 bases from J; junction bases left unmatched: 8. The CDR3 consists of 13 residues. CDR1 and CDR2 (germline): SGHNT, YYREEE (reference sequence). The CDR3 DNA reads TGTGCCAGCAAACGGGACAGTTCCAATGGCTACACCTTC. Translating gives CASKRDSSNGYTF.

The V and J genes are TRBV28 and TRBJ2-1, with 13 positions matching TRBD2. CDR3 length: 18 residues. Germline CDR1 MDHEN, CDR2 SYDVKM. J gave up 7 bases and V 6 bases, and 15 bases lay outside the gene matches. DNA of the CDR3: TGTGCCAGCAGATTTCGAACGTGGACTAGCGGGAGTTTGAATGAGCAGTTCTTC. This codes for CASRFRTWTSGSLNEQFF.

The chain recombines TRBV11-2 with TRBJ2-7; 14 positions agree with TRBD2. Trimming at V came to 3 bases and at J to 2 bases, leaving 6 bases not matched to a gene. CDR1 is SGHAT, CDR2 FQNNGV, per germline. The CDR3 extends over 17 amino acids. The CDR3 DNA sequence: TGTGCCAGCAGCTTCTCGACTAGCGGGAGGGGACCCTACGAGCAGTACTTC. Its translation is CASSFSTSGRGPYEQYF.

The chain recombines TRBV2 with TRBJ2-7; D is perhaps TRBD1 (5 bases). The V end was cut by 6 bases, the J end by 2 bases, with 17 bases between. Germline values: CDR1 SNHLY, CDR2 FYNNEI. The CDR3 runs 15 residues. The DNA of the CDR3 is TGTGCCAGCAGGTTAGACAGAAACATAGCCTACGAGCAGTACTTC. Translated: CASRLDRNIAYEQYF.

Regarding this clone: One end of the junction varies from germline; a read error may be responsible. The chain is built from TRBV5-4 and TRBJ2-2; 8 nucleotides match TRBD1. From germline, CDR1 is SGHNT and CDR2 YYREEE (reference sequence). This CDR3 is built from 14 residues. Here the CDR3 reads CAGSAQGVAGELFF. The CDR3 DNA follows: TGTGCCGGCAGCGCACAGGGGGTGGCCGGGGAGCTGTTTTTT. The full variable domain, with the rest looked up from reference TRBV5-4 and TRBJ2-2, is ETGVTQSPTHLIKTRGQQVTLRCSSQSGHNTVSWYQQALGQGPQFIFQYYREEENGRGNFPPRFSGLQFPNYSSELNVNALELDDSALYLCAGSAQGVAGELFFGEGSRLTVL.